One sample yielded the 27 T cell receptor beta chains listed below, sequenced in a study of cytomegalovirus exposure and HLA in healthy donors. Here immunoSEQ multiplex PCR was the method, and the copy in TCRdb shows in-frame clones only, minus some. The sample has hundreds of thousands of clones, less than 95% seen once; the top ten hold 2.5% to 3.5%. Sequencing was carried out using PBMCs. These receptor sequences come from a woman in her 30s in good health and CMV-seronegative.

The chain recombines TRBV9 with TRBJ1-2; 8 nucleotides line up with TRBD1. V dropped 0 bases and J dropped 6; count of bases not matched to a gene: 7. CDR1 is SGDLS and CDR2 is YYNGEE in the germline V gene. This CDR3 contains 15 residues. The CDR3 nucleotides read TGTGCCAGCAGCGTAGGAGGGACAGGAGTAGATGGCTACACCTTC. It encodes CASSVGGTGVDGYTF.

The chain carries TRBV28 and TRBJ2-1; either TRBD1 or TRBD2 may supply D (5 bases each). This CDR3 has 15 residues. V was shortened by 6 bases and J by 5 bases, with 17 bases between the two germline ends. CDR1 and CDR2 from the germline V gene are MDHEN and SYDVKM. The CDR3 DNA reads TGTGCCAGCAGCCTACCCGGGGCAGGCAACAATGAGCAGTTCTTC. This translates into CASSLPGAGNNEQFF. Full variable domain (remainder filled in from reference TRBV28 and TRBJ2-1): DVKVTQSSRYLVKRTGEKVFLECVQDMDHENMFWYRQDPGLGLRLIYFSYDVKMKEKGDIPEGYSVSREKKERFSLILESASTNQTSMYLCASSLPGAGNNEQFFGPGTRLTVL.

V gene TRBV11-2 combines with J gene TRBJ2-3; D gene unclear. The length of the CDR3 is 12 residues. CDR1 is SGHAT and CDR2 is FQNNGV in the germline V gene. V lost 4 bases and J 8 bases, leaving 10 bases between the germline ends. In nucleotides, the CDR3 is TGTGCCAGCAGCTCTGGACCAGGTACGCAGTATTTT. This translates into CASSSGPGTQYF.

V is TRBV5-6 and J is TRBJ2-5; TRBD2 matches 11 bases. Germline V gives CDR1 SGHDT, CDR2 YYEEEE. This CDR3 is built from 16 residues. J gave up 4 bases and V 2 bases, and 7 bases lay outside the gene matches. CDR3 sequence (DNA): TGTGCCAGCAGCTTACTACTAGCGGGAGAGCTAGAGACCCAGTACTTC. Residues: CASSLLLAGELETQYF.

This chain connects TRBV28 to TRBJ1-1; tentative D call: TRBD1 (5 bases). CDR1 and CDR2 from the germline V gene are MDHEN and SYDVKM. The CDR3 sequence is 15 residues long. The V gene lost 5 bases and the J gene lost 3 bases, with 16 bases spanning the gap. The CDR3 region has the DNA TGTGCCAGCAGTCCACCGGGACTAGGGGACACTGAAGCTTTCTTT. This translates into CASSPPGLGDTEAFF. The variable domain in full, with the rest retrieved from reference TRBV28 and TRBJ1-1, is DVKVTQSSRYLVKRTGEKVFLECVQDMDHENMFWYRQDPGLGLRLIYFSYDVKMKEKGDIPEGYSVSREKKERFSLILESASTNQTSMYLCASSPPGLGDTEAFFGQGTRLTVV.

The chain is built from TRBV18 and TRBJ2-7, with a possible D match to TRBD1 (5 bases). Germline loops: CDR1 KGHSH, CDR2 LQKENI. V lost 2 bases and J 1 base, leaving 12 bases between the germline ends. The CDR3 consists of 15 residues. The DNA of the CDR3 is TGTGCCAGCTCACCATTTACAGGCGTTTCCTACGAGCAGTACTTC. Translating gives CASSPFTGVSYEQYF.

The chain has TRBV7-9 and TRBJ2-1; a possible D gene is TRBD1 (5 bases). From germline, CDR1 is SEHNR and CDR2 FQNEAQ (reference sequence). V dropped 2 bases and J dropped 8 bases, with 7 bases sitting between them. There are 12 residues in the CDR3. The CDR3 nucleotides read TGTGCCAGCAGCTTAATAGGGGATGAGCAGTTCTTC. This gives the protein CASSLIGDEQFF.

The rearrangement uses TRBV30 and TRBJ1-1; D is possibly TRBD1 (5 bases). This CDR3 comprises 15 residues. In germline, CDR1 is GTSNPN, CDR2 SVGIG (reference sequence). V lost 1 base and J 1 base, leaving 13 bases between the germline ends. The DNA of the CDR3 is TGTGCCTGGAGTGACCGCCGGGGGGAGAACACTGAAGCTTTCTTT. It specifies CAWSDRRGENTEAFF. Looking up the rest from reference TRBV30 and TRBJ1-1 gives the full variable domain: SQTIHQWPATLVQPVGSPLSLECTVEGTSNPNLYWYRQAAGRGLQLLFYSVGIGQISSEVPQNLSASRPQDRQFILSSKKLLLSDSGFYLCAWSDRRGENTEAFFGQGTRLTVV.

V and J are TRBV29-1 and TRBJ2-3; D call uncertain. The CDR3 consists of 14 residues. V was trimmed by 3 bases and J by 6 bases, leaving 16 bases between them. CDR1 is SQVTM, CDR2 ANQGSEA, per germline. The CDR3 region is CSVEALPLWDTQYF. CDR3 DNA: TGCAGCGTTGAGGCACTTCCCCTCTGGGATACGCAGTATTTT.

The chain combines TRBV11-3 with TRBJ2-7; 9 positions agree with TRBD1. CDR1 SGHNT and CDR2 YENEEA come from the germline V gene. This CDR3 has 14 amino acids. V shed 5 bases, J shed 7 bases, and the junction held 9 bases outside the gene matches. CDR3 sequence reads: CASSLPGTGSEQYF. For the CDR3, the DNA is TGTGCCAGCAGCCTCCCCGGGACAGGGAGTGAGCAGTACTTC.

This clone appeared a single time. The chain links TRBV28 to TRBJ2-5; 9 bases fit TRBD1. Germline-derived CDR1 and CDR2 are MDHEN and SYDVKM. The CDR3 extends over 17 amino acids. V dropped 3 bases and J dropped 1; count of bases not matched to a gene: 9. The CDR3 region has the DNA TGTGCCAGCAGTTTCTCATGGGGACAGGGTTTCCAAGAGACCCAGTACTTC. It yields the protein CASSFSWGQGFQETQYF.

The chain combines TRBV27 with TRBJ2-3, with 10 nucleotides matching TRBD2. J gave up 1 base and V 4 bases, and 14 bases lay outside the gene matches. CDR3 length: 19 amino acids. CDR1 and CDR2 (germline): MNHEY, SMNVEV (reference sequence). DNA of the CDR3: TGTGCCAGCAGTTCCGCTCAGCGGGAGGGCCTAGGGGGCACAGATACGCAGTATTTT. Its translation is CASSSAQREGLGGTDTQYF.

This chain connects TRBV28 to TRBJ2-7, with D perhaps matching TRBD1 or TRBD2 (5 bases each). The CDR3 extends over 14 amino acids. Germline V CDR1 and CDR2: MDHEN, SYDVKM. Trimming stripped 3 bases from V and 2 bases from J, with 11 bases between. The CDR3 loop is CASSFGDGTYEQYF. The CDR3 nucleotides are TGTGCCAGCAGTTTTGGGGACGGAACCTACGAGCAGTACTTC. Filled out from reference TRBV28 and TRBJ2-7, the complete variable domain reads DVKVTQSSRYLVKRTGEKVFLECVQDMDHENMFWYRQDPGLGLRLIYFSYDVKMKEKGDIPEGYSVSREKKERFSLILESASTNQTSMYLCASSFGDGTYEQYFGPGTRLTVT.

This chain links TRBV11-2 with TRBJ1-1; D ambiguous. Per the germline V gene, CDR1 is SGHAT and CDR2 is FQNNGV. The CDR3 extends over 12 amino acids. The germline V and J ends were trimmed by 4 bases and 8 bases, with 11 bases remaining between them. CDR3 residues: CASSSFSAEAFF. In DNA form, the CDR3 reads TGTGCCAGCAGCTCGTTCTCGGCCGAAGCTTTCTTT.

CDR3 sequence: CASSELRESNNEQFF. In DNA, the CDR3 is TGTGCCAGCAGTGAGCTGCGGGAGTCGAACAATGAGCAGTTCTTC. This rearrangement joins TRBV2 to TRBJ2-1; 7 positions match TRBD2. Germline V gene lookup returns CDR1 SNHLY and CDR2 FYNNEI. The V gene end was trimmed by 3 bases and the J gene end by 5 bases; junction bases not matched to a gene: 7. This CDR3 contains 15 residues.

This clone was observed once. The CDR3 protein is CASNEAGASEQYF. In nucleotides, the CDR3 is TGCGCCAGCAACGAAGCGGGAGCCTCCGAGCAGTACTTC. V gene TRBV5-1 combines with J gene TRBJ2-7; 8 bases are a match to TRBD2. This CDR3 has 13 amino acids. V shed 6 bases, J shed 6 bases, and the junction held 8 bases outside the gene matches. CDR1 is SGHRS, CDR2 YFSETQ, per germline.

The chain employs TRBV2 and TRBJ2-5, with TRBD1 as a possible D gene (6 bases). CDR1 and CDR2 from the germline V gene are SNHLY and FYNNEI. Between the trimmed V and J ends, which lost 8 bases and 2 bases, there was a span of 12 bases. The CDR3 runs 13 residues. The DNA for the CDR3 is TGTGCCAGCTACGAGGGACATCAAGAGACCCAGTACTTC. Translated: CASYEGHQETQYF. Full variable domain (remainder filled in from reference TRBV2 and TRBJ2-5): EPEVTQTPSHQVTQMGQEVILRCVPISNHLYFYWYRQILGQKVEFLVSFYNNEISEKSEIFDDQFSVERPDGSNFTLKIRSTKLEDSAMYFCASYEGHQETQYFGPGTRLLVL.

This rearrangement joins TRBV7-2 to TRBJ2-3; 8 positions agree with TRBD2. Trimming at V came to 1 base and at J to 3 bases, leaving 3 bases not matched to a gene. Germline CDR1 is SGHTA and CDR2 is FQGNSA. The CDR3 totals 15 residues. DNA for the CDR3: TGTGCCAGCAGCTTAGGCGGGAGGAGGACAGATACGCAGTATTTT. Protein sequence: CASSLGGRRTDTQYF.

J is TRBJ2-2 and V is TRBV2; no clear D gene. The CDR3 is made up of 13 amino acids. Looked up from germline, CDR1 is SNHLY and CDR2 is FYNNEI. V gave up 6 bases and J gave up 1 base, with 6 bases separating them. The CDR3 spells CASSGMNTGELFF. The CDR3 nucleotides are TGTGCCAGCAGCGGAATGAACACCGGGGAGCTGTTTTTT. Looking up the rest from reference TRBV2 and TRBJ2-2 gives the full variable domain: EPEVTQTPSHQVTQMGQEVILRCVPISNHLYFYWYRQILGQKVEFLVSFYNNEISEKSEIFDDQFSVERPDGSNFTLKIRSTKLEDSAMYFCASSGMNTGELFFGEGSRLTVL.

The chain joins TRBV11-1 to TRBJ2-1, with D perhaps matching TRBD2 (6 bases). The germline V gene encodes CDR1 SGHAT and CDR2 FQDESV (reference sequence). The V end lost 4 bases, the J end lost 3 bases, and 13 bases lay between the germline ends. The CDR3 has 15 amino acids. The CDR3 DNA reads TGTGCCAGCAGCTACGCCGGGAGTAACTACAATGAGCAGTTCTTC. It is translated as CASSYAGSNYNEQFF.

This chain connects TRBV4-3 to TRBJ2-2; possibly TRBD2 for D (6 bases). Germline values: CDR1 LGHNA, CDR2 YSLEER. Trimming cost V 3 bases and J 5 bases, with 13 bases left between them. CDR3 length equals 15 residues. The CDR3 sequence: CASSQDSSGTGELFF. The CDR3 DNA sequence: TGCGCCAGCAGCCAGGATAGTAGCGGAACCGGGGAGCTGTTTTTT.

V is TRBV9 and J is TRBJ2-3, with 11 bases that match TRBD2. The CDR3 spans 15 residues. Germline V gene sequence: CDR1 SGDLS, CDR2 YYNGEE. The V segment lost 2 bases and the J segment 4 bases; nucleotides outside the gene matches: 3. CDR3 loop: CASSVSGRAADTQYF. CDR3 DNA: TGTGCCAGCAGCGTTAGCGGGAGGGCCGCAGATACGCAGTATTTT.

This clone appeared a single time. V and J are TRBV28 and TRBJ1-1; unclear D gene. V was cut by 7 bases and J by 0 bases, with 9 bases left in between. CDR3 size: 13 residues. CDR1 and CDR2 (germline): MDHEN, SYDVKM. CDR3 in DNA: TGTGCCAGCACCGAAAGTCTGAACACTGAAGCTTTCTTT. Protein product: CASTESLNTEAFF.

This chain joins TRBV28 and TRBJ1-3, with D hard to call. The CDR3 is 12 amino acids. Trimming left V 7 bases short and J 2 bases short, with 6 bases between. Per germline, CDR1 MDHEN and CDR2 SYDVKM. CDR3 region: CASNSPGNTIYF. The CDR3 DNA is TGTGCCAGCAACAGTCCTGGAAACACCATATATTTT.

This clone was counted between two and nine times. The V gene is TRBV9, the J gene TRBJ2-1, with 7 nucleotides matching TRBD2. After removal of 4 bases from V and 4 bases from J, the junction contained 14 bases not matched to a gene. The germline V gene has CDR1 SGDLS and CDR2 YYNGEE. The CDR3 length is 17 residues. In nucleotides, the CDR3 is TGTGCCAGCAGCCCACCCGTCCGGGGGAGGGAATACAATGAGCAGTTCTTC. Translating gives CASSPPVRGREYNEQFF.

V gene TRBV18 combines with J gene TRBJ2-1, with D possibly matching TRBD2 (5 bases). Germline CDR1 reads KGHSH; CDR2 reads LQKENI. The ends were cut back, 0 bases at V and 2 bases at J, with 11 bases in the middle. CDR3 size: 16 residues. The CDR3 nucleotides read TGTGCCAGCTCACCACCGCTGGCGACTACCTACAATGAGCAGTTCTTC. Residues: CASSPPLATTYNEQFF.

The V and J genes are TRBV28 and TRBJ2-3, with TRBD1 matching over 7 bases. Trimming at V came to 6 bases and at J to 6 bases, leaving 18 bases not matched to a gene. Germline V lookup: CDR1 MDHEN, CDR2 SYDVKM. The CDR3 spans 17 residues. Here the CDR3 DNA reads TGTGCCAGCAGGTCCGGGGACAGTGGTGGTTCTGGGGATACGCAGTATTTT. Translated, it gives CASRSGDSGGSGDTQYF. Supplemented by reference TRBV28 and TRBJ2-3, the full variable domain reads DVKVTQSSRYLVKRTGEKVFLECVQDMDHENMFWYRQDPGLGLRLIYFSYDVKMKEKGDIPEGYSVSREKKERFSLILESASTNQTSMYLCASRSGDSGGSGDTQYFGPGTRLTVL.